The next 25 T cell receptor beta chains were all read from a single sample in a study of T cell repertoires in cytomegalovirus infection. Each CDR3 protein gets one entry after TCRdb re-called the reads with MiXCR. The sample has more than 400,000 distinct CDR3 sequences, around 27% seen once. The sample was PBMCs. The source of these receptors is a human donor in good health (CMV status not recorded). Some clones in this sample may be carry-over from other donors' samples.

This clonotype was picked up many times. The rearrangement uses TRBV7-2 and TRBJ2-7; 7 bases align to TRBD1. Germline loops: CDR1 SGHTA, CDR2 FQGNSA. This CDR3 has 16 amino acids. V dropped 7 bases and J dropped 0; count of bases not matched to a gene: 12. This CDR3 reads CASTPSGQRYSYEQYF. DNA of the CDR3: TGTGCCAGCACCCCCTCGGGACAGAGATACTCCTACGAGCAGTACTTC.

This clonotype was counted a few times. The chain recombines TRBV7-6 with TRBJ1-6; D gene uncertain. Trimming removed 1 base at V and 10 bases at J, with 11 bases between. The germline V gene encodes CDR1 SGHVS and CDR2 FNYEAQ. This CDR3 has 14 amino acids. The CDR3: CASSLEGKESPLHF. Here the CDR3 DNA reads TGTGCCAGCAGCTTAGAAGGCAAGGAATCACCCCTCCACTTT.

This clonotype appeared a few times. Here the CDR3 DNA reads TGTGCCAGCAGCATCGGACACCGCACAGATACGCAGTATTTT. Protein: CASSIGHRTDTQYF. The chain recombines TRBV5-4 with TRBJ2-3; D possibly corresponds to TRBD1 (5 bases). The germline V and J ends were trimmed by 4 bases and 1 base, with 10 bases remaining between them. The CDR3 spans 14 residues. Germline V lookup: CDR1 SGHNT, CDR2 YYREEE (reference sequence).

The rearrangement links TRBV6-2 or TRBV6-3 to TRBJ1-1; 9 nucleotides align to TRBD1. Germline trimming cut 9 bases from V and 4 bases from J; bases unmatched to any gene: 6. Germline V lookup: CDR1 MNHEY, CDR2 SVGEGT. The CDR3 is 13 residues long. The CDR3 protein is CASKQGAGTEAFF. The CDR3 DNA is TGTGCCAGTAAACAGGGGGCAGGCACTGAAGCTTTCTTT.

The chain carries TRBV9 and TRBJ2-3; D is perhaps TRBD2 (5 bases). The CDR3 is 16 amino acids. Trimming stripped 3 bases from V and 0 bases from J, with 14 bases between. CDR1 and CDR2 from the germline V gene are SGDLS and YYNGEE. CDR3 coding DNA: TGTGCCAGCAGCGGGCTAAGCGGAAGAAGCACAGATACGCAGTATTTT. Its protein product is CASSGLSGRSTDTQYF.

This chain links TRBV29-1 with TRBJ2-7, with D perhaps TRBD1 or TRBD2 (5 bases each). This CDR3 is 14 amino acids long. V was pared by 5 bases and J by 0 bases, with 14 bases between. In germline, CDR1 is SQVTM, CDR2 ANQGSEA. The CDR3 reads CSVRDRYHSYEQYV. CDR3 bases: TGCAGCGTTAGGGACCGGTATCACTCCTACGAGCAGTACGTC.

Many counts were recorded for this clonotype. The CDR3 here is CASSQTRTVNTEAFF. The CDR3 DNA is TGTGCCAGCAGCCAGACCAGGACGGTGAACACTGAAGCTTTCTTT. The chain uses TRBV7-6 and TRBJ1-1, with D unclear. V was cut by 5 bases and J by 0 bases, with 13 bases left in between. This CDR3 has 15 residues. Germline V CDR1 and CDR2: SGHVS, FNYEAQ. The whole variable domain, remainder taken from reference TRBV7-6 and TRBJ1-1, is GAGVSQSPRYKVTKRGQDVALRCDPISGHVSLYWYRQALGQGPEFLTYFNYEAQQDKSGLPNDRFSAERPEGSISTLTIQRTEQRDSAMYRCASSQTRTVNTEAFFGQGTRLTVV.

This clonotype was seen repeatedly, ten times or more. CDR3 region: CASSSAVSGELFF. CDR3 DNA: TGTGCCAGCAGCTCGGCCGTATCCGGGGAGCTGTTTTTT. The chain carries TRBV7-8 and TRBJ2-2; D is unclear. There are 13 residues in the CDR3. CDR1 is SGHVS, CDR2 FQNEAQ, per germline. With 4 bases removed from V and 6 bases from J, the gap between germline ends came to 9 bases. Complete variable domain (other parts from reference TRBV7-8 and TRBJ2-2): GAGVSQSPRYKVAKRGQDVALRCDPISGHVSLFWYQQALGQGPEFLTYFQNEAQLDKSGLPSDRFFAERPEGSVSTLKIQRTQQEDSAVYLCASSSAVSGELFFGEGSRLTVL.

This clonotype was counted many times. The rearrangement links TRBV7-2 to TRBJ1-2; 7 nucleotides line up with TRBD1. The CDR3 totals 15 residues. Germline loops: CDR1 SGHTA, CDR2 FQGNSA. Trimming removed 0 bases from V and 3 bases from J; junction bases left unmatched: 4. For the CDR3, the DNA is TGTGCCAGCAGCTTAGCGAGGGGGCTTGACTATGGCTACACCTTC. It codes for CASSLARGLDYGYTF. Based on the CDR3 plus reference TRBV7-2 and TRBJ1-2, the full variable domain is GAGVSQSPSNKVTEKGKDVELRCDPISGHTALYWYRQSLGQGLEFLIYFQGNSAPDKSGLPSDRFSAERTGGSVSTLTIQRTQQEDSAVYLCASSLARGLDYGYTFGSGTRLTVV.

The gene calls are TRBV3-1 and TRBJ1-5; D possibly corresponds to TRBD1 (5 bases). This CDR3 has 13 amino acids. The ends were cut back, 2 bases at V and 9 bases at J, with 11 bases in the middle. Germline-derived CDR1 and CDR2 are LGHDT and YNNKEL (reference sequence). The CDR3 spells CASSQFLGGPQHF. CDR3 sequence (DNA): TGTGCCAGCAGCCAATTCCTCGGGGGGCCCCAGCATTTT.

The chain uses TRBV19 and TRBJ2-3; D is unresolved. Germline V lookup: CDR1 LNHDA, CDR2 SQIVND (reference sequence). V was shortened by 5 bases and J by 4 bases, with 13 bases between the two germline ends. The CDR3 consists of 14 residues. The DNA for the CDR3 is TGTGCCAGTAGTGCCAGGTTCAGATCAGATACGCAGTATTTT. It yields the protein CASSARFRSDTQYF.

The sample holds many counts of this clonotype. This chain joins TRBV19 and TRBJ2-1, with 7 bases fitting TRBD2. After removal of 6 bases from V and 8 bases from J, the junction contained 13 bases not matched to a gene. Germline V gene sequence: CDR1 LNHDA, CDR2 SQIVND (reference sequence). The CDR3 has 15 amino acids. In nucleotides, the CDR3 is TGTGCCAGTAGCCTAGGGGCTAGCGGTACCCATGAGCAGTTCTTC. This encodes CASSLGASGTHEQFF.

This clonotype was counted only a few times. The chain is built from TRBV4-1 and TRBJ2-1; either TRBD1 or TRBD2 may fit D (5 bases each). V was pared by 1 base and J by 8 bases, with 15 bases between. The CDR3 is 15 residues long. Germline V gives CDR1 MGHRA, CDR2 YSYEKL. The chain's CDR3 is CASSQVGTGSDEQFF. DNA of the CDR3: TGCGCCAGCAGCCAAGTGGGGACCGGGTCGGATGAGCAGTTCTTC.

This chain connects TRBV4-1 to TRBJ2-3; 8 nucleotides agree with TRBD2. Germline lookup yields CDR1 MGHRA and CDR2 YSYEKL. The CDR3 is 15 amino acids. V was pared by 4 bases and J by 4 bases, with 7 bases of the junction left unmatched. This chain's CDR3 is CASSRLAGSSDTQYF. The CDR3 DNA is TGCGCCAGCAGCCGCTTAGCGGGATCCTCAGATACGCAGTATTTT.

V gene TRBV6-2 or TRBV6-3 combines with J gene TRBJ2-7; D gene ambiguous. V was trimmed by 0 bases and J by 0 bases, leaving 9 bases between them. CDR3 length equals 15 residues. The germline V gene encodes CDR1 MNHEY and CDR2 SVGEGT. The CDR3 region is CASSYSPRSSYEQYF. DNA of the CDR3: TGTGCCAGCAGTTACTCCCCCAGGAGCTCCTACGAGCAGTACTTC.

J is TRBJ2-1 and V is TRBV6-4, with 7 bases aligning to TRBD2. The CDR3 contains 16 residues. Unmatched junction bases numbered 10, after V lost 2 bases and J lost 6 bases. Germline CDR1 and CDR2: MRHNA and SNTAGT. CDR3 in DNA: TGTGCCAGCAGTGACGAATCCGGCGGGAGTGGCAATGAGCAGTTCTTC. Translating gives CASSDESGGSGNEQFF.

The rearrangement joins TRBV12-3 or TRBV12-4 to TRBJ1-5; TRBD1 is a possible D gene (6 bases). Deletions cut 6 bases from V and 7 bases from J, with 16 bases between. The CDR3 length is 14 residues. The CDR3 sequence: CASRQGPVYQPQHF. The CDR3 region has the DNA TGTGCCAGCAGACAGGGCCCCGTCTACCAGCCCCAGCATTTT.

The chain has TRBV2 and TRBJ1-2; D is uncertain. V lost 6 bases and J lost 0, with 14 bases in between. The CDR3 has 15 residues. From germline, CDR1 is SNHLY and CDR2 FYNNEI. The CDR3 sequence: CASSYTPTSNYGYTF. The CDR3, as DNA: TGTGCCAGCAGCTATACCCCCACGTCTAACTATGGCTACACCTTC. Together with reference TRBV2 and TRBJ1-2, the CDR3 gives the full variable domain: EPEVTQTPSHQVTQMGQEVILRCVPISNHLYFYWYRQILGQKVEFLVSFYNNEISEKSEIFDDQFSVERPDGSNFTLKIRSTKLEDSAMYFCASSYTPTSNYGYTFGSGTRLTVV.

V is TRBV19 and J is TRBJ1-5, with D unclear. V gave up 6 bases and J gave up 0 bases, with 9 bases separating them. The germline CDR1 and CDR2 sequences are LNHDA and SQIVND (reference sequence). The CDR3 runs to 14 residues. CDR3: CASSPPYSNQPQHF. The CDR3 DNA sequence: TGTGCCAGTAGCCCCCCTTATAGCAATCAGCCCCAGCATTTT.

The J gene is TRBJ1-4, the V gene TRBV11-3; tentative D call: TRBD1 (5 bases). V was clipped by 3 bases and J by 6 bases, with 8 bases between them. Germline values: CDR1 SGHNT, CDR2 YENEEA. The CDR3 is 13 amino acids. DNA of the CDR3: TGTGCCAGCAGCTTCGGAGGGGATGAAAAACTGTTTTTT. Translation: CASSFGGDEKLFF. Supplemented by reference TRBV11-3 and TRBJ1-4, the full variable domain reads EAGVVQSPRYKIIEKKQPVAFWCNPISGHNTLYWYLQNLGQGPELLIRYENEEAVDDSQLPKDRFSAERLKGVDSTLKIQPAELGDSAVYLCASSFGGDEKLFFGSGTQLSVL.

In its sample, this clonotype was seen a few times. This chain joins TRBV10-3 and TRBJ1-3; no clear D gene. The CDR3 covers 13 residues. Between the trimmed V and J ends, which lost 2 bases and 3 bases, there was a span of 5 bases. From germline, CDR1 is ENHRY and CDR2 SYGVKD. In nucleotides, the CDR3 is TGTGCCATCAGTGAGAGGTTTGGAAACACCATATATTTT. Translating it yields CAISERFGNTIYF.

Here the CDR3 DNA reads TGCGCCAGCAGCCAAGATAAAAGAAATGAAGCTTTCTTT. Amino acids: CASSQDKRNEAFF. The chain has TRBV4-3 and TRBJ1-1; D is unresolved. CDR3 length: 13 residues. Per germline, CDR1 LGHNA and CDR2 YSLEER. Trimming took 0 bases from V and 7 from J, leaving 9 bases between them.

This clonotype appeared a few times. V gene TRBV6-5 combines with J gene TRBJ2-2; D might be TRBD2 (5 bases). CDR1 and CDR2 from the germline V gene are MNHEY and SVGAGI. The length of the CDR3 is 15 residues. V was shortened by 10 bases and J by 5 bases, with 20 bases between the two germline ends. CDR3 sequence (DNA): TGTGCCACGAAAAGGTCGGGGTTTGGAACCGGGGAGCTGTTTTTT. Residues: CATKRSGFGTGELFF.

CDR3 sequence reads: CASSLGQLGLAYNEQFF. DNA of the CDR3: TGTGCCAGCAGCTTAGGCCAACTGGGACTAGCCTACAATGAGCAGTTCTTC. The V gene is TRBV7-6, the J gene TRBJ2-1; 8 bases match TRBD2. CDR1 is SGHVS and CDR2 is FNYEAQ in the germline V gene. The CDR3 contains 17 residues. Trimming cost V 1 base and J 2 bases; bases outside gene matches: 7. The entire variable domain, with the rest obtained from reference TRBV7-6 and TRBJ2-1, is as follows: GAGVSQSPRYKVTKRGQDVALRCDPISGHVSLYWYRQALGQGPEFLTYFNYEAQQDKSGLPNDRFSAERPEGSISTLTIQRTEQRDSAMYRCASSLGQLGLAYNEQFFGPGTRLTVL.

This chain joins TRBV23-1 and TRBJ2-7; TRBD1 agrees at 8 bases. Being an ORF, TRBV23-1 has a function that is uncertain. CDR3 length equals 14 residues. V dropped 2 bases and J dropped 7; count of bases not matched to a gene: 7. The chain's CDR3 is CASSQIAGGDEQYV. The CDR3 nucleotides are TGCGCCAGCAGTCAAATCGCAGGGGGCGATGAGCAGTACGTC.